These 16 T cell receptor beta chains were all obtained from the same sample, sequenced in a study of Ad26.COV2.S vaccination and SARS-CoV-2 variants. Sample treatment: approximately 18 received Ad26.COV2.S at low or high dose, single or two shots; 5 received placebo; per-sample allocation not given. Vaccine and placebo recipients were sampled on day 63 after the first injection. Libraries were prepared by immunoSEQ multiplex PCR; TCRdb keeps only in-frame clonotypes and omits some of them. The sample lists 500,000 or so clones; around nine tenths were seen once. The sequencing here drew on peripheral blood, taken in a trial of Ad26.COV2.S vaccine versus placebo. These receptors were obtained from a person between 18 and 59 years old who received the Ad26.COV2.S COVID-19 vaccine or a placebo.

The V gene is TRBV7-9, the J gene TRBJ2-5; 7 nucleotides match TRBD2. Germline CDR1 SEHNR, CDR2 FQNEAQ (reference sequence). With V trimmed by 2 bases and J by 1 base, 7 bases remained unmatched. The CDR3 is 16 residues long. The DNA for the CDR3 is TGTGCCAGCAGCTTAAGGATGCTAGCGGCCCAAGAGACCCAGTACTTC. This codes for CASSLRMLAAQETQYF. Full variable domain (missing parts from reference TRBV7-9 and TRBJ2-5): DTGVSQNPRHKITKRGQNVTFRCDPISEHNRLYWYRQTLGQGPEFLTYFQNEAQLEKSRLLSDRFSAERPKGSFSTLEIQRTEQGDSAMYLCASSLRMLAAQETQYFGPGTRLLVL.

J is TRBJ1-1 and V is TRBV28; 9 bases are shared with TRBD1. The CDR3 runs to 13 residues. V shed 8 bases and J 4 bases; nucleotides not matched to a gene: 5. Germline V gene data show CDR1 as MDHEN and CDR2 as SYDVKM. The CDR3 bases are TGTGCCAGCTGGGACAGGGCCGCCACTGAAGCTTTCTTT. This encodes CASWDRAATEAFF.

V is TRBV7-6 and J is TRBJ2-7, with TRBD1 as a possible D gene (5 bases). V lost 5 bases and J 5 bases, leaving 13 bases between the germline ends. The CDR3 is 13 amino acids. The germline V gene encodes CDR1 SGHVS and CDR2 FNYEAQ. Here the CDR3 reads CASSANPRDEQYF. The DNA of the CDR3 is TGTGCCAGCAGCGCTAACCCCAGGGACGAGCAGTACTTC.

This chain links TRBV9 with TRBJ2-1; TRBD2 aligns across 12 bases. The CDR3 totals 19 residues. The germline V gene encodes CDR1 SGDLS and CDR2 YYNGEE. The V gene end was trimmed by 3 bases and the J gene end by 0 bases; junction bases not matched to a gene: 10. CDR3 loop: CASSAGTSGYGSSYNEQFF. CDR3 DNA sequence: TGTGCCAGCAGCGCCGGGACTAGCGGGTATGGGAGCTCCTACAATGAGCAGTTCTTC.

The chain recombines TRBV30 with TRBJ1-6; the D is unclear. This CDR3 spans 13 amino acids. The germline CDR1 and CDR2 sequences are GTSNPN and SVGIG (reference sequence). Trimming took 4 bases from V and 5 from J, leaving 9 bases between them. The CDR3: CAWTATNNSPLHF. DNA for the CDR3: TGTGCCTGGACAGCGACGAATAATTCACCCCTCCACTTT.

For this clone: Additional DNA sequences in this sample encode the identical CDR3. The chain combines TRBV2 with TRBJ1-1; 8 nucleotides agree with TRBD1. CDR3 length equals 13 residues. With V trimmed by 4 bases and J by 5 bases, 3 bases remained unmatched. Per germline, CDR1 SNHLY and CDR2 FYNNEI. CDR3 DNA sequence: TGTGCCAGCAGTGCTCAGGGGGCTACTGAAGCTTTCTTT. This sequence encodes CASSAQGATEAFF.

The J gene is TRBJ2-3, the V gene TRBV3-1 (or the pseudogene TRBV3-2); TRBD2 matches 8 bases. J gave up 2 bases and V 4 bases, and 5 bases lay outside the gene matches. Germline assignment: CDR1 LGHDT and CDR2 YNNKEL (reference sequence). This CDR3 is built from 15 residues. In DNA form, the CDR3 reads TGTGCCAGCAGCCCTAGACTAGCGTACACAGATACGCAGTATTTT. Translation gives CASSPRLAYTDTQYF.

The CDR3 spells CASSRLASTDTQYF. CDR3 nucleotides: TGCGCCAGCAGCCGACTAGCAAGTACAGATACGCAGTATTTT. The rearrangement links TRBV5-1 to TRBJ2-3; 7 nucleotides line up with TRBD2. V lost 4 bases to trimming and J lost 3 bases; unmatched junction nucleotides: 5. Germline CDR1 is SGHRS and CDR2 is YFSETQ. There are 14 residues in the CDR3.

The rearrangement joins TRBV14 to TRBJ2-1; D is unclear. Germline V gives CDR1 SGHDN, CDR2 FVKESK. The CDR3 is made up of 14 amino acids. The V gene lost 0 bases and the J gene lost 9 bases, with 12 bases spanning the gap. The CDR3 protein is CASSQESASSEQFF. The CDR3 DNA reads as TGTGCCAGCAGCCAAGAAAGCGCCTCAAGTGAGCAGTTCTTC.

This clone was recorded once. The chain links TRBV7-2 to TRBJ1-1; D is undetermined. Per the germline V gene, CDR1 is SGHTA and CDR2 is FQGNSA. Trimming cost V 1 base and J 4 bases, with 13 bases left between them. This CDR3 has 15 amino acids. In nucleotides, the CDR3 is TGTGCCAGCAGCTTAGGCGGACCACCGGGCACTGAAGCTTTCTTT. Protein product: CASSLGGPPGTEAFF.

V usage is TRBV4-3 and J usage is TRBJ2-7, with TRBD2 identical over 7 bases. The V gene end was trimmed by 4 bases and the J gene end by 0 bases; junction bases not matched to a gene: 12. The length of the CDR3 is 17 residues. CDR1 is LGHNA, CDR2 YSLEER, per germline. CDR3 bases: TGCGCCAGCAGCCCCCATTCGGGGGGAATTGGCTCCTACGAGCAGTACTTC. It codes for CASSPHSGGIGSYEQYF.

The chain joins TRBV12-5 to TRBJ2-3; TRBD2 matches 7 bases. V lost 6 bases and J lost 6; bases outside the gene matches: 9. Looked up from germline, CDR1 is LGHNT and CDR2 is FRNRAP. There are 14 residues in the CDR3. The CDR3 DNA is TGTGCTAGTGGCCCGGGTAGCGGGTCGGATACGCAGTATTTT. Translation: CASGPGSGSDTQYF.

This chain uses TRBV6-5 with TRBJ1-5; the D gene is possibly TRBD1 (5 bases). V lost 7 bases and J 5 bases, leaving 15 bases between the germline ends. The CDR3 has 14 residues. Per germline, CDR1 MNHEY and CDR2 SVGAGI. The CDR3, as DNA: TGTGCCAGCAAACCGCGGGACTTCTATCAGCCCCAGCATTTT. This encodes CASKPRDFYQPQHF.

The J gene is TRBJ2-1, the V gene TRBV5-1; D not certain. V shed 0 bases and J shed 6 bases, with 7 bases lying between them. Germline V lookup: CDR1 SGHRS, CDR2 YFSETQ. The CDR3 runs to 13 residues. The CDR3 region is CASSLDNRNEQFF. Here the CDR3 DNA reads TGCGCCAGCAGCTTGGACAATCGCAATGAGCAGTTCTTC.

The V call is TRBV5-4, the J call TRBJ2-1; the match to TRBD2 covers 12 bases. The germline V gene has CDR1 SGHNT and CDR2 YYREEE (reference sequence). This CDR3 comprises 16 residues. Germline trimming cut 5 bases from V and 4 bases from J; bases unmatched to any gene: 7. CDR3: CASRPGLAGPYNEQFF. As DNA, the CDR3 is TGTGCCAGCAGACCCGGACTAGCGGGGCCTTACAATGAGCAGTTCTTC.

This chain uses TRBV24-1 with TRBJ1-6; D is possibly TRBD1 (5 bases). The CDR3 is 14 amino acids. The germline V gene has CDR1 KGHDR and CDR2 SFDVKD. V was clipped by 5 bases and J by 6 bases, with 10 bases between them. The CDR3 nucleotides are TGTGCCACCAGTGCCGGGACTGGTAATTCACCCCTCCACTTT. Amino acid sequence: CATSAGTGNSPLHF.